The present T cell receptor beta chain was sequenced within a study of lymphopenia after photon versus proton radiotherapy. Profiling relied on immunoSEQ multiplex PCR, and the TCRdb table lists in-frame clones only, not all of them. The table includes 13,000 or so clones, less than 90% detected once. General observations from the study: A bigger post-nadir fall in TCR diversity correlated inversely with survival time in deceased patients. Under photons, naive T cells and diversity fell while effector/memory populations rose. After the lymphocyte nadir, photon-treated repertoires showed oligoclonal expansion, especially of CD8+ Temra cells.

Regarding this clone: The antigen is not known.

The sample consisted of peripheral blood, taken from a patient treated with photon-based radiotherapy. The origin of this receptor is a man in his sixties with pancreatic cancer.

The CDR3: CASSFGGAEAFF. The CDR3 DNA follows: TGTGCCAGCAGCTTTGGGGGGGCTGAAGCTTTCTTT. The V and J genes are TRBV7-2 and TRBJ1-1, with D possibly being TRBD1 (5 bases). The CDR3 consists of 12 residues. The germline CDR1 and CDR2 sequences are SGHTA and FQGNSA. V gave up 3 bases and J gave up 6 bases, with 8 bases separating them.